This entry describes one T cell receptor beta chain. Assay used: immunoSEQ multiplex PCR; TCRdb lists only in-frame clones, some missing. The sample shows just over 300,000 clones, around 86% of them seen only once. These data come from a study of blood T cell repertoires in COVID-19. Trimming left V 3 bases short and J 4 bases short, with 10 bases between. The CDR3 consists of 14 residues. The germline V gene has CDR1 SGHTA and CDR2 FQGNSA. The V gene is TRBV7-2, the J gene TRBJ1-5; D is perhaps TRBD1 (5 bases). Sequencing used PBMCs or T cells enriched from blood (not recorded which). The receptor's source is a man aged 25 to 40 who had recovered from COVID-19. CDR3 DNA: TGTGCCAGCAGCTTCGGGACTCTAAATCAGCCCCAGCATTTT. Amino acid sequence: CASSFGTLNQPQHF.